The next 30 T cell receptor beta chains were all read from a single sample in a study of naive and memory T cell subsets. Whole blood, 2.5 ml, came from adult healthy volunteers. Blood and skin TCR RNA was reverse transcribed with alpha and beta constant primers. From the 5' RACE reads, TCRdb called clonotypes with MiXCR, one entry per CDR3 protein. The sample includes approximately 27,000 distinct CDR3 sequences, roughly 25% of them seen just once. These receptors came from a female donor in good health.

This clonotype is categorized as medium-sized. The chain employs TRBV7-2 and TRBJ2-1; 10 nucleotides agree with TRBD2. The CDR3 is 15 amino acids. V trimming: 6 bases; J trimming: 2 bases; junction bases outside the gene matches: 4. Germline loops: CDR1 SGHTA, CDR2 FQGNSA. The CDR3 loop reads CASRPGTSAYNEQFF. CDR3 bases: TGTGCCAGCAGACCCGGGACTAGCGCCTACAATGAGCAGTTCTTC. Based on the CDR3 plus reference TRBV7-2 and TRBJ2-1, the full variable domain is GAGVSQSPSNKVTEKGKDVELRCDPISGHTALYWYRQSLGQGLEFLIYFQGNSAPDKSGLPSDRFSAERTGGSVSTLTIQRTQQEDSAVYLCASRPGTSAYNEQFFGPGTRLTVL.

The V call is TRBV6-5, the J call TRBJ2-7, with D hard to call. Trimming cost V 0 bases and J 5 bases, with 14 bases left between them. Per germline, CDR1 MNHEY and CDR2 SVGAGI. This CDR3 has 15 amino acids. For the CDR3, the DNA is TGTGCCAGCAGTTACTCGAGCATACGGATCCACGAGCAGTACTTC. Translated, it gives CASSYSSIRIHEQYF.

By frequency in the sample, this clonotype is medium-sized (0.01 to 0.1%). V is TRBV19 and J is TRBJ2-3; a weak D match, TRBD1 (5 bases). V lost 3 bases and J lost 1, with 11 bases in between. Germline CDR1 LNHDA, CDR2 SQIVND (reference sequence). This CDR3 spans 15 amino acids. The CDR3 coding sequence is TGTGCCAGTAGTATGACCGAGACAGGCACAGATACGCAGTATTTT. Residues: CASSMTETGTDTQYF.

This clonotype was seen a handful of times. The chain's CDR3 is CASSRAGEETQYF. The CDR3 DNA is TGCGCCAGCAGTCGGGCGGGAGAAGAGACCCAGTACTTC. The gene calls are TRBV10-1 and TRBJ2-5, with 7 bases lining up with TRBD2. The CDR3 has 13 amino acids. The V gene's germline CDR1 is WNHNN and CDR2 SYGVQD (reference sequence). After removal of 5 bases from V and 3 bases from J, the junction contained 3 bases not matched to a gene.

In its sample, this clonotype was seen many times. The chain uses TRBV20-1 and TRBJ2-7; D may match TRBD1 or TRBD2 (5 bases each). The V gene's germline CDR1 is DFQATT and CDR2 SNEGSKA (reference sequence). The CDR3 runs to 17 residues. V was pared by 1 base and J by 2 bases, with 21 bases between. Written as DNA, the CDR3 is TGCAGTGCTAGAGCTCCCTCATCAGGGACGGCGGCCTACGAGCAGTACTTC. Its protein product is CSARAPSSGTAAYEQYF.

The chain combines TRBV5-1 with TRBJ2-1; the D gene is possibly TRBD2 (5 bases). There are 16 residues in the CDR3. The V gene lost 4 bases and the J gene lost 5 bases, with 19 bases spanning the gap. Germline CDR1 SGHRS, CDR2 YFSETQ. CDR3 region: CASSTSGIQYHNEQFF. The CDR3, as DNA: TGCGCCAGCAGCACCTCCGGGATCCAATACCACAATGAGCAGTTCTTC.

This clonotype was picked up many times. The CDR3 DNA is TGTGCCAGCAGGACCACAGGGGGCATTTTACGTGCAGATACGCAGTATTTT. As protein: CASRTTGGILRADTQYF. The chain couples TRBV7-8 to TRBJ2-3, with 9 bases that match TRBD1. V lost 6 bases to trimming and J lost 4 bases; unmatched junction nucleotides: 14. Germline CDR1 and CDR2: SGHVS and FQNEAQ. The CDR3 extends over 17 amino acids.

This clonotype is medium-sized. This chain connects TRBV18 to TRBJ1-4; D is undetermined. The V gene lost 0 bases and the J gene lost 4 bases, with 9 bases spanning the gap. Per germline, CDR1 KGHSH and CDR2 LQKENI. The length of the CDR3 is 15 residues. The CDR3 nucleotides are TGTGCCAGCTCACCACCGCGGGGAAATAATGAAAAACTGTTTTTT. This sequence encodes CASSPPRGNNEKLFF. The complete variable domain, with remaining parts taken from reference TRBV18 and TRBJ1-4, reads NAGVMQNPRHLVRRRGQEARLRCSPMKGHSHVYWYRQLPEEGLKFMVYLQKENIIDESGMPKERFSAEFPKEGPSILRIQQVVRGDSAAYFCASSPPRGNNEKLFFGSGTQLSVL.

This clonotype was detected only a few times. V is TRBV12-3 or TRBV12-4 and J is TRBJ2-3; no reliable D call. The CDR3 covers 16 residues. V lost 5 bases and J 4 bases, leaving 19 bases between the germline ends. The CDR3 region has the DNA TGTGCCAGCAGTGACCTCGCCAGGAAAGGCTCAGATACGCAGTATTTT. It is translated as CASSDLARKGSDTQYF.

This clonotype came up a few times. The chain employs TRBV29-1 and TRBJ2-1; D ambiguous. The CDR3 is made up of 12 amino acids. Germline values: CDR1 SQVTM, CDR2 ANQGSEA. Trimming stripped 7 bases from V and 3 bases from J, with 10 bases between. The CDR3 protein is CSGGRSYNEQFF. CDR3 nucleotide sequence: TGCAGCGGTGGCAGGAGCTACAATGAGCAGTTCTTC.

The CDR3 region is CASGRAGTAIYEQYF. The CDR3 nucleotides read TGTGCCAGCGGAAGGGCCGGGACAGCGATCTACGAGCAGTACTTC. This chain uses TRBV27 with TRBJ2-7; 7 bases fit TRBD1. The CDR3 extends over 15 amino acids. Germline loops: CDR1 MNHEY, CDR2 SMNVEV (reference sequence). The ends lost 8 bases at V and 3 bases at J; junction bases unmatched: 13.

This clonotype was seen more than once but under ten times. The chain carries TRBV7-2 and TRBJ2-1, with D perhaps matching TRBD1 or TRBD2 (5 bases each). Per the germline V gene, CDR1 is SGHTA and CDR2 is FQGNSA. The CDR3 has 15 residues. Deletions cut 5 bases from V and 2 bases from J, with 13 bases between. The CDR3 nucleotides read TGTGCCAGCAGCCCGGGACCAGCGACCTACAATGAGCAGTTCTTC. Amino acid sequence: CASSPGPATYNEQFF.

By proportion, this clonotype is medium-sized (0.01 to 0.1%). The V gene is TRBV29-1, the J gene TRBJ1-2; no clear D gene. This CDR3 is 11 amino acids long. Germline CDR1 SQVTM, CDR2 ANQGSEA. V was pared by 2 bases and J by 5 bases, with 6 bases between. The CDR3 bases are TGCAGCGTTGAAAGGAGATATGGCTACACCTTC. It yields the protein CSVERRYGYTF.

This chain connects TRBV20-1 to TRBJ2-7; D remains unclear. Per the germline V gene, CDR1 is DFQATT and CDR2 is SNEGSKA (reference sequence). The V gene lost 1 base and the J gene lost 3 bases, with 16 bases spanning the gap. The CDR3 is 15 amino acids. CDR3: CSARAQASRYYEQYF. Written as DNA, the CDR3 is TGCAGTGCTAGAGCTCAGGCTTCACGTTACTACGAGCAGTACTTC.

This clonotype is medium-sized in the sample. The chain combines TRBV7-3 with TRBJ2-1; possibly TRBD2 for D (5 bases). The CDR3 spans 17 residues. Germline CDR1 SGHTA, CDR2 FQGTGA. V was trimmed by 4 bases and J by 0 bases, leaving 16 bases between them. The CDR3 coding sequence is TGTGCCAGCAGCTCGCTCCCTCGGGGTAGCTCCTACAATGAGCAGTTCTTC. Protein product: CASSSLPRGSSYNEQFF. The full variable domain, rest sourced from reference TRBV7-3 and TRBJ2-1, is GAGVSQTPSNKVTEKGKYVELRCDPISGHTALYWYRQSLGQGPEFLIYFQGTGAADDSGLPNDRFFAVRPEGSVSTLKIQRTERGDSAVYLCASSSLPRGSSYNEQFFGPGTRLTVL.

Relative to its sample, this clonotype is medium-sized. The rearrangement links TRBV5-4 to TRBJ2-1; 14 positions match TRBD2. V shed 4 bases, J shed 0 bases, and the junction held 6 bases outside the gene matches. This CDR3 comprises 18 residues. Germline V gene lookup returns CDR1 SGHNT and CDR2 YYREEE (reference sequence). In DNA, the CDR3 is TGTGCCAGCAGCGTCCGGACTAGCGGGGGGAGCTCCTACAATGAGCAGTTCTTC. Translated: CASSVRTSGGSSYNEQFF.

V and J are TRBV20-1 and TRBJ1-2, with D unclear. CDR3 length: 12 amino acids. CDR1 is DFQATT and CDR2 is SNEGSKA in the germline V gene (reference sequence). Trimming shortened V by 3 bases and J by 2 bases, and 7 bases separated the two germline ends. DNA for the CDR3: TGCAGTGCTAGTGAGGACAACTATGGCTACACCTTC. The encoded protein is CSASEDNYGYTF.

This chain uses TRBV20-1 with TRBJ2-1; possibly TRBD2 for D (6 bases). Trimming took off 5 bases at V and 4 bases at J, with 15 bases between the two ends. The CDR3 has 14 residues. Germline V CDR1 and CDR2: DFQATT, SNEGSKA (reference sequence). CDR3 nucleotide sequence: TGCAGTGCTCCGGGACTGAGTACTTACAATGAGCAGTTCTTC. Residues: CSAPGLSTYNEQFF.

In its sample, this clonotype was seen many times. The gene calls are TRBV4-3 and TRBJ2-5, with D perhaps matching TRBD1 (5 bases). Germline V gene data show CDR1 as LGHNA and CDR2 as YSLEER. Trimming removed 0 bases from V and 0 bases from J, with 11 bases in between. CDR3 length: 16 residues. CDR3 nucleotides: TGCGCCAGCAGCCAAGATCTCAGGGCGTACCAAGAGACCCAGTACTTC. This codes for CASSQDLRAYQETQYF.

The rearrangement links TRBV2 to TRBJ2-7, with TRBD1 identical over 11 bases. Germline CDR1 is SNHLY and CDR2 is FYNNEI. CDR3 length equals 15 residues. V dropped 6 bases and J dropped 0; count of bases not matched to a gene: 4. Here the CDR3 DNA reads TGTGCCAGCAGGCGAGGGACAGGGGGCTCCTACGAGCAGTACTTC. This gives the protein CASRRGTGGSYEQYF.

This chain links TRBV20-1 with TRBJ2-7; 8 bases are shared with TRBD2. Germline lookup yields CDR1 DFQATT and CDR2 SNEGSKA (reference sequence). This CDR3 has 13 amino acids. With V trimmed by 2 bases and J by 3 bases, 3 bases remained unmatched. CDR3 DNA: TGCAGTGCTAGACGGCTAGCGGGCTACGAGCAGTACTTC. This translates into CSARRLAGYEQYF.

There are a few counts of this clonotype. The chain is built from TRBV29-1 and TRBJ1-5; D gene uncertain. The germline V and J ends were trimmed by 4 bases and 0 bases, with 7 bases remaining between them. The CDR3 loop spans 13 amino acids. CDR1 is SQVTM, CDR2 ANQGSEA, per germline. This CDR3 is CSVGGYSNQPQHF. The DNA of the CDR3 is TGCAGCGTTGGGGGATATAGCAATCAGCCCCAGCATTTT.

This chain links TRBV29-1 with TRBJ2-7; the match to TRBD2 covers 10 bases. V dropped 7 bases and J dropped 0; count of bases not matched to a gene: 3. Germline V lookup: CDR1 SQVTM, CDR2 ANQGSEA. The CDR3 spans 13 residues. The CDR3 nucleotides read TGCAGCGGCAGGACTAGCGGCTCCTACGAGCAGTACTTC. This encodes CSGRTSGSYEQYF.

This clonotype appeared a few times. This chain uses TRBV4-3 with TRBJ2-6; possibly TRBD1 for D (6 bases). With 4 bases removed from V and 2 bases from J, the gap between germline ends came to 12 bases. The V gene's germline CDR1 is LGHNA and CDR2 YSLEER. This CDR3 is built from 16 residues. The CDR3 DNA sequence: TGCGCCAGCAGCCGGGAAACAGGGACTGGGGCCAACGTCCTGACTTTC. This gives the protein CASSRETGTGANVLTF.

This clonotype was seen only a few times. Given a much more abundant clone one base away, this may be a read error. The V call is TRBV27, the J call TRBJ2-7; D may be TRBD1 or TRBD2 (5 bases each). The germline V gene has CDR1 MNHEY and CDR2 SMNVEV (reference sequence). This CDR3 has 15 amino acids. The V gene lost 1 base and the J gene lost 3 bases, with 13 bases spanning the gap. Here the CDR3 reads CASSLFGTGRYEQYF. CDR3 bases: TGTGCCAGCAGTTTATTTGGGACCGGTCGCTACGAGCAGTACTTC.

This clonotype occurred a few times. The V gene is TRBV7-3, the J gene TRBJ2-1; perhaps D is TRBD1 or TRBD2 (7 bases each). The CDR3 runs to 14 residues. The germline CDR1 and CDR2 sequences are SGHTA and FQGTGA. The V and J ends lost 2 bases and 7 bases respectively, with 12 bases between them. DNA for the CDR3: TGTGCCAGCAGCTTATTTCAGGGGGGGAATGAGCAGTTCTTC. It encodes CASSLFQGGNEQFF.

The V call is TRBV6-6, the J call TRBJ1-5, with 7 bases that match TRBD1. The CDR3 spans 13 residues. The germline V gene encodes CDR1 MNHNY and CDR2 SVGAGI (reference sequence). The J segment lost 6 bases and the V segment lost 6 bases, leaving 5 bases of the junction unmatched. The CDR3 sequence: CASRTTGIQPQHF. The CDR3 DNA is TGTGCCAGCAGGACGACAGGGATTCAGCCCCAGCATTTT.

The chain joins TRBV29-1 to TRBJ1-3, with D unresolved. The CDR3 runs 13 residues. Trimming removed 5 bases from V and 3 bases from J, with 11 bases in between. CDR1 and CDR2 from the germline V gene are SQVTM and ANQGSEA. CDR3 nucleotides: TGCAGCGTTCATGACGGAGGTGGAAACACCATATATTTT. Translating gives CSVHDGGGNTIYF. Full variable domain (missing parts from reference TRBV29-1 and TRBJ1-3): SAVISQKPSRDICQRGTSLTIQCQVDSQVTMMFWYRQQPGQSLTLIATANQGSEATYESGFVIDKFPISRPNLTFSTLTVSNMSPEDSSIYLCSVHDGGGNTIYFGEGSWLTVV.

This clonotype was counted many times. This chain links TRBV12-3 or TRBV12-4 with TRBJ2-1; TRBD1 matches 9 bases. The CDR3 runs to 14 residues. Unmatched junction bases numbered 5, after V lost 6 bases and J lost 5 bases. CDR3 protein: CASSRGTGHNEQFF. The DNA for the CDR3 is TGTGCCAGCAGCCGAGGGACAGGGCACAATGAGCAGTTCTTC.

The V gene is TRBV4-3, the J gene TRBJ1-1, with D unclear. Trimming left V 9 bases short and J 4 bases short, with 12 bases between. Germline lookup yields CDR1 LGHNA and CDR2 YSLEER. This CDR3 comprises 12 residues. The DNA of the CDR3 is TGCGCCAGTGCCTTAAGATTCACTGAAGCTTTCTTT. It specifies CASALRFTEAFF.